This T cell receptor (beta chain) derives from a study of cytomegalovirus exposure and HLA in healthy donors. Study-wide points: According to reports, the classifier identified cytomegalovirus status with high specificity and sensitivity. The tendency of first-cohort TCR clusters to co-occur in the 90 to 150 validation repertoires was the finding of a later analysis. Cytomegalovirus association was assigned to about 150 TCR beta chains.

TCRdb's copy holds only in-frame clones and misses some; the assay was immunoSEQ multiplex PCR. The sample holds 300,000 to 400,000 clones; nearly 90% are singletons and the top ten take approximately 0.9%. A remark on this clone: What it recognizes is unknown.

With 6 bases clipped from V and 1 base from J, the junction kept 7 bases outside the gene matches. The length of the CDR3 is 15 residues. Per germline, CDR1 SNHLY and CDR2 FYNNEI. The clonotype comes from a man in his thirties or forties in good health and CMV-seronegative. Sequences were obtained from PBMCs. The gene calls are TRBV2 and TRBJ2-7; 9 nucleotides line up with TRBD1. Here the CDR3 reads CASSRTGTGSYEQYF. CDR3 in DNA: TGTGCCAGCAGCCGTACCGGGACAGGGTCCTACGAGCAGTACTTC.